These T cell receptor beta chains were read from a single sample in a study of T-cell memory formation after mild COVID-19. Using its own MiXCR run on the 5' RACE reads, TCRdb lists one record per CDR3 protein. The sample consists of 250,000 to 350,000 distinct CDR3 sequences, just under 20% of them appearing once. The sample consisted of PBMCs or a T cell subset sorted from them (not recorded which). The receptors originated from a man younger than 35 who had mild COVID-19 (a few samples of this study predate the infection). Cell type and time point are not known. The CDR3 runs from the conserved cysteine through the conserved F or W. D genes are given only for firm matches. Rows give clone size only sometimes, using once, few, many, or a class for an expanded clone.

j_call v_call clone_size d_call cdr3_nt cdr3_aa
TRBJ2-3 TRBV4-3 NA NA TGCGCCAGCAGCCCGCAGCGCCTGACTAGCACAGATACGCAGTATTTT CASSPQRLTSTDTQYF
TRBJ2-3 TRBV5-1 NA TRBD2 TGCGCCAGCAGCTTGCCGGGACTAGCGTTTCAAGATACGCAGTATTTT CASSLPGLAFQDTQYF
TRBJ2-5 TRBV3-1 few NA TGTGCCAGCAGCCCCACAGGAGGGCTTCAAGAGACCCAGTACTTC CASSPTGGLQETQYF
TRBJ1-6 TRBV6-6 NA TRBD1 TGTGCCAGCAGCCCACCGGGCGTCAGGGGGAATTCACCCCTCCACTTT CASSPPGVRGNSPLHF
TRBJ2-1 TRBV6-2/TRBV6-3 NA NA TGTGCCAGCAGTTACTCGAGAGGCCAGCCGTTCTTC CASSYSRGQPFF
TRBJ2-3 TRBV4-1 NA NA TGCGCCAGCAGCCAGCCGGGCGGGACCACAGATACGCAGTATTTT CASSQPGGTTDTQYF
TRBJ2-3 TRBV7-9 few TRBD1 TGTGCCAGCAGCCCCGACAGGGGGCGAAGAGATACGCAGTATTTT CASSPDRGRRDTQYF
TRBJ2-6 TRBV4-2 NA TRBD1 TGTGCCAGCAGCCTGGGGACAGGGGACTCTGGGGCCAACGTCCTGACTTTC CASSLGTGDSGANVLTF
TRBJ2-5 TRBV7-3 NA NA TGTGCCAGCAGCTTAGGGAAAGGAGAGACCCAGTACTTC CASSLGKGETQYF
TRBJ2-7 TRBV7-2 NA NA TGTGCCAGCAGTGGTTCAGGCTACGAGCAGTACTTC CASSGSGYEQYF